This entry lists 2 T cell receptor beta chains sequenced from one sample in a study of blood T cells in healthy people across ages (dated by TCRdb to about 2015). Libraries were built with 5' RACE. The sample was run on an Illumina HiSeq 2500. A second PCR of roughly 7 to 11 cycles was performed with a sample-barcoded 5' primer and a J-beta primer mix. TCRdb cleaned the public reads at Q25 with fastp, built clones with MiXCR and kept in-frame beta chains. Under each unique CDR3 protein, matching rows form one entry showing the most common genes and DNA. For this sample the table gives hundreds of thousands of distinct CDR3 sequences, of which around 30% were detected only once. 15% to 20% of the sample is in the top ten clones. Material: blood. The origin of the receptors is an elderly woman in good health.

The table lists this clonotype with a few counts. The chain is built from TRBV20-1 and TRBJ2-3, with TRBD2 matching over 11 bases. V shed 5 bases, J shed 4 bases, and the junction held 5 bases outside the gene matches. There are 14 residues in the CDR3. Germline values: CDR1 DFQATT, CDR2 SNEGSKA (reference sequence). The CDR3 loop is CSAPPSGGPDTQYF. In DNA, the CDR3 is TGCAGTGCTCCCCCTAGCGGGGGGCCAGATACGCAGTATTTT.

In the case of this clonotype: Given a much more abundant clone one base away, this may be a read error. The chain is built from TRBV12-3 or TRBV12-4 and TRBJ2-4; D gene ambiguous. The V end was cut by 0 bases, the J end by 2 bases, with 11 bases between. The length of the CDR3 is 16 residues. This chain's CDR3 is CASSLAGNVTKNIQYF. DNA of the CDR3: TGTGCCAGCAGTTTAGCGGGTAACGTAACCAAAAACATTCAGTACTTC.